This T cell receptor beta chain comes out of a study of control samples from healthy donors and cancer patients (dated by TCRdb to the early 2020s). CDR1 and CDR2, per the germline V gene, are KGHSH and LQKENI. V lost 3 bases and J lost 1 base, and the count of bases not matched to a germline gene is 2. Taken from cysteine to phenylalanine, the CDR3 has 14 residues. This entry keeps only the CDR3 DNA: 42 bases, framed from base 1. A remark on this clone: No cognate antigen has been identified for it. The input lacks base qualities; no much larger clone sits a single base away. The same CDR3 can be traced to other DNA sequences in this sample.

Library method: the immunoSEQ multiplex PCR assay. Entries here come from immuneACCESS through TCRdb and include only in-frame sequences with V and J called. Some clones fail to appear in such tables; in the studies checked, an unresolved V gene covers under half of the shortfall, and the cause of the remainder is unknown. This sample lists more than 75,000 clones; 75% to 85% were detected once. The ten top clones hold over 9.5% of the sample. Rearrangement joined TRBV18 to TRBJ2-7, with 8 central nucleotides matching TRBD1. The origin of this receptor is a woman in her twenties or thirties in good health. Specimen: blood. The CDR3 reads CASSPDRASYEQYF. The nucleotide sequence reads as follows: TGTGCCAGCTCACCGGACAGGGCATCCTACGAGCAGTACTTC.